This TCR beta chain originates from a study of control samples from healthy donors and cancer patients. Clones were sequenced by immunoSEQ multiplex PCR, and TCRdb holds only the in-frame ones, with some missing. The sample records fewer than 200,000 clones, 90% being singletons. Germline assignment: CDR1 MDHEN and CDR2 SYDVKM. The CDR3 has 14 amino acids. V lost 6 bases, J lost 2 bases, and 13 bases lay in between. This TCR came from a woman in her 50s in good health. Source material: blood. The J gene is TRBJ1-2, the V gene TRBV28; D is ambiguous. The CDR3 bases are TGTGCCAGCAGCCCTTCAGATATGAACTATGGCTACACCTTC. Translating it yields CASSPSDMNYGYTF.